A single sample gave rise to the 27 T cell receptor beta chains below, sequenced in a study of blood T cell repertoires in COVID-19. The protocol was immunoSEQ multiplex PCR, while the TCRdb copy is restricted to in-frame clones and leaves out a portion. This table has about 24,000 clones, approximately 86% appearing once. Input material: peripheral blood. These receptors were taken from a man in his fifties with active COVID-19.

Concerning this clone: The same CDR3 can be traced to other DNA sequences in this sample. The CDR3, as DNA: TGCGCCAGCAGCTTGGGGACGGGAAATCAGCCCCAGCATTTT. As protein: CASSLGTGNQPQHF. The V call is TRBV5-1, the J call TRBJ1-5; D gene uncertain. V was clipped by 0 bases and J by 4 bases, with 8 bases between them. This CDR3 is 14 amino acids long. Per germline, CDR1 SGHRS and CDR2 YFSETQ.

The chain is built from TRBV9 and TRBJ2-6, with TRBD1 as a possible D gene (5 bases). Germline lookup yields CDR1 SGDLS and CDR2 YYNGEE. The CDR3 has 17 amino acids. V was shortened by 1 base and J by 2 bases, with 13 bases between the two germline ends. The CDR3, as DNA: TGTGCCAGCAGCGTAATGGGGCCGCCAACTGGGGCCAACGTCCTGACTTTC. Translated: CASSVMGPPTGANVLTF.

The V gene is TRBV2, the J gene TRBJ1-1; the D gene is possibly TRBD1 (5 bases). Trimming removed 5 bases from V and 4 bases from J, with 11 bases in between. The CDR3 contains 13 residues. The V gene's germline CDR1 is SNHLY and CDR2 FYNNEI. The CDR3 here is CASSIQVFTEAFF. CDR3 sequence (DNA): TGTGCCAGCAGTATACAGGTCTTCACTGAAGCTTTCTTT.

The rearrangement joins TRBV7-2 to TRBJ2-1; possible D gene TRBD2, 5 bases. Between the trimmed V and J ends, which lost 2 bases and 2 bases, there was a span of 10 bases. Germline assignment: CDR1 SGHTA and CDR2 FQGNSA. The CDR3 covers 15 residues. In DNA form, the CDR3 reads TGTGCCAGCAGCTTAACTAGATACGCCTACAATGAGCAGTTCTTC. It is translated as CASSLTRYAYNEQFF.

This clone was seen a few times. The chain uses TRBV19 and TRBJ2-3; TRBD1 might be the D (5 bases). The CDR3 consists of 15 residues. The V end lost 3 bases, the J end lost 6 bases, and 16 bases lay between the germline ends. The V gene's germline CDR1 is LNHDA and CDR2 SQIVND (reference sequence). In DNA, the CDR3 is TGTGCCAGTAGTATTACTCAGGGTATGCTCGATACGCAGTATTTT. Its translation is CASSITQGMLDTQYF.

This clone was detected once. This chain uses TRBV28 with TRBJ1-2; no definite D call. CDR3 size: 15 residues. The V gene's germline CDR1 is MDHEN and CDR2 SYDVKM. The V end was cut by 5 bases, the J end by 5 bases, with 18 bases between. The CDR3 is CASSTAYSSGYGYTF. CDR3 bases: TGTGCCAGCAGTACGGCCTACAGTAGTGGGTATGGCTACACCTTC.

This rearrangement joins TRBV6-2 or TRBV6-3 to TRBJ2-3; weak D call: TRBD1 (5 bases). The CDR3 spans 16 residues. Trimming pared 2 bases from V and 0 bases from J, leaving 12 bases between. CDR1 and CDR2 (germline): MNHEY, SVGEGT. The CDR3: CASSYSSGWSTDTQYF. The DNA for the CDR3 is TGTGCCAGCAGTTACAGCTCAGGGTGGAGCACAGATACGCAGTATTTT.

The CDR3: CASSLGLAGTYTGELFF. The DNA of the CDR3 is TGTGCCAGCAGCTTGGGCCTAGCGGGGACTTACACCGGGGAGCTGTTTTTT. V and J are TRBV5-4 and TRBJ2-2; 9 nucleotides agree with TRBD2. The CDR3 is made up of 17 amino acids. J was trimmed by 3 bases and V by 0 bases; bases with no gene match: 6. Germline V gene sequence: CDR1 SGHNT, CDR2 YYREEE (reference sequence).

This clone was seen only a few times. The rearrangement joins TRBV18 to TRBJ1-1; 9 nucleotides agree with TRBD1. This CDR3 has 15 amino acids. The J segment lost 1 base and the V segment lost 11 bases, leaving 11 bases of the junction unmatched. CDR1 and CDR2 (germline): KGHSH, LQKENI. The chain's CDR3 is CASRARTGENTEAFF. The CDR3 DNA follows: TGTGCCTCCCGAGCCCGGACAGGGGAGAACACTGAAGCTTTCTTT.

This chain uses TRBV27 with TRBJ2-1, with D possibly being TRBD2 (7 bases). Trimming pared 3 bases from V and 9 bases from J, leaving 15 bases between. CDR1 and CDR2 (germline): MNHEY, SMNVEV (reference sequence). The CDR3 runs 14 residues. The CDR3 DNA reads TGTGCCAGCAGTTTGGGGGGGACAAAGCGTGAGCAGTTCTTC. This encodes CASSLGGTKREQFF.

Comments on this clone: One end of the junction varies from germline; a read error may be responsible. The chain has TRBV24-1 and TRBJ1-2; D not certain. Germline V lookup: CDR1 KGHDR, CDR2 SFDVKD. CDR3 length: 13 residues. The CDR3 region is CATSHRPSLWGSF. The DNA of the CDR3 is TGTGCCACCAGTCACAGACCTAGCCTGTGGGGAAGCTTC.

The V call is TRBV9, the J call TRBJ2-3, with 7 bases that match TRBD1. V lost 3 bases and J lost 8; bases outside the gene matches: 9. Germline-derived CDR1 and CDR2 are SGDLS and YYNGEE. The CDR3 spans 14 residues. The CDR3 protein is CASSARQGRGTQYF. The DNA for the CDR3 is TGTGCCAGCAGCGCCCGACAGGGTAGGGGTACGCAGTATTTT.

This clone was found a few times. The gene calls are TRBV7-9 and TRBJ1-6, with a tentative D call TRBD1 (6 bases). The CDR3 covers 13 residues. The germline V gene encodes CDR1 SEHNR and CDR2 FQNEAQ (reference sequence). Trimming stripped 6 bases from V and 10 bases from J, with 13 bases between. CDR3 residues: CASRPGAGSPLHF. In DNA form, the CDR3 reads TGTGCCAGCAGACCAGGGGCAGGATCACCCCTCCACTTT.

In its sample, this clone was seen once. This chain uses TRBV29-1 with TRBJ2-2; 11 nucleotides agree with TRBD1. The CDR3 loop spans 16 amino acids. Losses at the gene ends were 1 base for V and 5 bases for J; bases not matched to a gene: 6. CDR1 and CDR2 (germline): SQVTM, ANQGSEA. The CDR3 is CSVEAPGQGVTGELFF. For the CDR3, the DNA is TGCAGCGTTGAAGCCCCGGGACAGGGGGTGACCGGGGAGCTGTTTTTT.

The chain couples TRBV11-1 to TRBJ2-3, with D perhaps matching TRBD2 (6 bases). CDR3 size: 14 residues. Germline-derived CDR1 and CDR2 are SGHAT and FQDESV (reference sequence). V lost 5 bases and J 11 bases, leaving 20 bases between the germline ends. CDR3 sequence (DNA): TGTGCCAGCAGCCCGTCCGAGGCGACTAGTATGCAGTATTTT. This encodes CASSPSEATSMQYF.

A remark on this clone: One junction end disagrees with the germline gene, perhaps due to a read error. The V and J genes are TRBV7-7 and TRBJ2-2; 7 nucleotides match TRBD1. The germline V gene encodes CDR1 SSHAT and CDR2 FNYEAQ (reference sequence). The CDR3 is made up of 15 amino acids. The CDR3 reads CASSLRQGGGGELFF. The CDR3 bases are TGTGCTAGCAGCTTACGACAGGGCGGAGGCGGGGAGCTGTTTTTT.

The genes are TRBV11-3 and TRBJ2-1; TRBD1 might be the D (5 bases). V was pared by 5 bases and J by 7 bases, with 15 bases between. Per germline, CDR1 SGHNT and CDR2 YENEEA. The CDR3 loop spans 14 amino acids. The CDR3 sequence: CASSLTLSGNEQFF. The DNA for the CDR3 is TGTGCCAGCAGCCTAACCCTATCAGGGAATGAGCAGTTCTTC.

CDR3 residues: CASSILAGFTGELFF. CDR3 in DNA: TGTGCCAGTAGTATCCTAGCGGGTTTCACCGGGGAGCTGTTTTTT. This sequence joins TRBV19 and TRBJ2-2; 8 bases are a match to TRBD2. The germline CDR1 and CDR2 sequences are LNHDA and SQIVND (reference sequence). This CDR3 region has 15 residues. J lost 4 bases, V lost 3 bases, and 4 bases had no gene match. The full variable domain, in which reference TRBV19 and TRBJ2-2 provide the parts outside the CDR3, is DGGITQSPKYLFRKEGQNVTLSCEQNLNHDAMYWYRQDPGQGLRLIYYSQIVNDFQKGDIAEGYSVSREKKESFPLTVTSAQKNPTAFYLCASSILAGFTGELFFGEGSRLTVL.

CDR3 amino acids: CARNPGGASNNTEAFF. CDR3 DNA: TGTGCCAGGAACCCAGGGGGCGCGTCAAACAACACTGAAGCTTTCTTT. J is TRBJ1-1 and V is TRBV21-1; the D call in the table, TRBD1, was not verified against the DNA. TRBV21-1 is a pseudogene segment. CDR3 length: 16 amino acids.

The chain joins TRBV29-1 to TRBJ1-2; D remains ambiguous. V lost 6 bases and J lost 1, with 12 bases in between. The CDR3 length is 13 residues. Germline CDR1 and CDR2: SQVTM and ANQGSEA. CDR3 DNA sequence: TGCAGCGTCGCACAAACCCTTAACTATGGCTACACCTTC. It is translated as CSVAQTLNYGYTF. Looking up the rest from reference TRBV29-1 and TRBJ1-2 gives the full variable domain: SAVISQKPSRDICQRGTSLTIQCQVDSQVTMMFWYRQQPGQSLTLIATANQGSEATYESGFVIDKFPISRPNLTFSTLTVSNMSPEDSSIYLCSVAQTLNYGYTFGSGTRLTVV.

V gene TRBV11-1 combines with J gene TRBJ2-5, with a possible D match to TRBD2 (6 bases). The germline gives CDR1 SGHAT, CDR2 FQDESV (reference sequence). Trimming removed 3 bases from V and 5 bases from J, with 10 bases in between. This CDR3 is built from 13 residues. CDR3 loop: CASSLPGRETQYF. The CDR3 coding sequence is TGTGCCAGCAGCTTGCCAGGGAGGGAGACCCAGTACTTC.

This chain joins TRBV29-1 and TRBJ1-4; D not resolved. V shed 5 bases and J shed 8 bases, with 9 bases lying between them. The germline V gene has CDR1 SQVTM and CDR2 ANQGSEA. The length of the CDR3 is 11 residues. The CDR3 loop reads CSVKSSEKLFF. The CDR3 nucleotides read TGCAGCGTTAAATCTAGCGAAAAACTGTTTTTT.

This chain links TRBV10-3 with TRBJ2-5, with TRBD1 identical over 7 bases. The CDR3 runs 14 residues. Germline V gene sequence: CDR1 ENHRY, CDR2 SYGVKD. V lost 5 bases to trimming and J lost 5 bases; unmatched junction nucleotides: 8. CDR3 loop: CAISLGQDRETQYF. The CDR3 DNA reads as TGTGCCATCAGTTTAGGACAGGACCGGGAGACCCAGTACTTC.

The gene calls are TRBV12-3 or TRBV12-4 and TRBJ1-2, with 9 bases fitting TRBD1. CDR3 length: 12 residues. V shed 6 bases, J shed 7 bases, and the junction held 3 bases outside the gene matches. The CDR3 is CASSKGQGGYTF. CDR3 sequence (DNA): TGTGCCAGCAGCAAGGGACAGGGTGGCTACACCTTC.

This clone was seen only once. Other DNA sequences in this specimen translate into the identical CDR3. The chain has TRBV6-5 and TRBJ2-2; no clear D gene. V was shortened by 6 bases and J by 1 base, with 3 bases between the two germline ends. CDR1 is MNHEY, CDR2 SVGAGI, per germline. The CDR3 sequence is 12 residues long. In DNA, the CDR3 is TGTGCCAGCAGGAGGAACACCGGGGAGCTGTTTTTT. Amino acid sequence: CASRRNTGELFF.

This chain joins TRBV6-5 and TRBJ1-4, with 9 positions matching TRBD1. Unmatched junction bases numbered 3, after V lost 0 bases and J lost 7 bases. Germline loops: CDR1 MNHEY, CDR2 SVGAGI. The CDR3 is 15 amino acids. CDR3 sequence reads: CASSYSGTGREKLFF. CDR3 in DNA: TGTGCCAGCAGTTACTCCGGGACAGGGCGTGAAAAACTGTTTTTT.

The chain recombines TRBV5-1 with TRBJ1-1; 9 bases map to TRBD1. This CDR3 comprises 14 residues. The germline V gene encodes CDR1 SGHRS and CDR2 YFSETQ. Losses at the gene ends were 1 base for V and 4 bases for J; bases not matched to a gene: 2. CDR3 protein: CASSLLTGGTEAFF. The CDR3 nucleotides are TGCGCCAGCAGCTTGCTGACAGGGGGCACTGAAGCTTTCTTT.